This TCR beta chain originates from a study of a mutant IDH1 vaccine in newly diagnosed glioma. Turning to the study itself: Vaccination started 4-6 weeks after radiotherapy alone, or with temozolomide cycles. The treated population exhibited a male proportion of around 62%, a female proportion of 37.5%, and a mean age of about 40 years. Most patients had received both radiotherapy and temozolomide, the prior options being radiotherapy, temozolomide, or both.

This table comes from immunoSEQ multiplex PCR, and its TCRdb copy is limited to in-frame clones, with some not included. Of roughly 110,000 clones in the sample, roughly 88% were seen once. CDR1 is MDHEN and CDR2 is SYDVKM in the germline V gene. The CDR3 has 14 residues. Trimming removed 2 bases at V and 0 bases at J, with 5 bases between. Specified time point: week 11, during vaccination. The investigators gave 300 ug of mutant IDH1 20-mer peptide in each vaccine dose, together with topical imiquimod. Concerning this clone: Its specificity is unknown.

The receptor's source is a woman in her forties or fifties with glioma. The sample consisted of PBMCs, taken from a glioma patient whose treatment included an IDH1 peptide vaccine. The chain carries TRBV28 and TRBJ2-1; D is unclear. The CDR3 reads CASSLTGSYNEQFF. Here the CDR3 DNA reads TGTGCCAGCAGTTTAACTGGCTCCTACAATGAGCAGTTCTTC.